These 31 T cell receptor beta chains came from one sample sequenced in a study of immune cell composition in non-small cell lung cancer. Normal lung sampling was at least 3 cm from the tumour, as distant as possible. TCRdb keeps only in-frame clones here, not all; method: immunoSEQ multiplex PCR. This sample has approximately 3,000 clones, with around four fifths found just once. The sample was non-adjacent lung tissue. Every receptor here comes from a human donor with non-small cell lung cancer.

This clone was observed once. The chain has TRBV15 and TRBJ1-2; 8 bases align to TRBD1. The CDR3 runs to 14 residues. The germline V gene encodes CDR1 LNHNV and CDR2 YYDKDF (reference sequence). Trimming took 3 bases from V and 3 from J; bases not matched to a gene: 3. CDR3 bases: TGTGCCACCAGCAGGGACAGGGACTACTATGGCTACACCTTC. Protein sequence: CATSRDRDYYGYTF. The whole variable domain, filled in from reference TRBV15 and TRBJ1-2, reads DAMVIQNPRYQVTQFGKPVTLSCSQTLNHNVMYWYQQKSSQAPKLLFHYYDKDFNNEADTPDNFQSRRPNTSFCFLDIRSPGLGDTAMYLCATSRDRDYYGYTFGSGTRLTVV.

The chain couples TRBV7-8 to TRBJ2-5; D is ambiguous. The assigned J gene may be wrong: the sequence end matches TRBJ2-7 better. This CDR3 is built from 15 residues. CDR1 SGHVS and CDR2 FQNEAQ come from the germline V gene. Here the CDR3 reads CASSPMVRTSYEQYF. As DNA, the CDR3 is TGTGCCAGCAGCCCGATGGTTAGGACCTCCTACGAGCAGTACTTC.

The rearrangement joins TRBV9 to TRBJ1-2; D perhaps matches TRBD1 (5 bases). The CDR3 contains 17 residues. From germline, CDR1 is SGDLS and CDR2 YYNGEE. V was pared by 0 bases and J by 6 bases, with 21 bases between. CDR3 residues: CASSVGILGEGRDGYTF. The CDR3 nucleotides read TGTGCCAGCAGCGTAGGAATATTGGGGGAAGGTCGAGATGGCTACACCTTC.

The chain employs TRBV28 and TRBJ2-7, with 8 nucleotides matching TRBD1. In germline, CDR1 is MDHEN, CDR2 SYDVKM. The CDR3 extends over 16 amino acids. Losses at the gene ends were 5 bases for V and 1 base for J; bases not matched to a gene: 10. This chain's CDR3 is CASSLDPGQVSYEQYF. The CDR3 bases are TGTGCCAGCAGTCTGGATCCGGGACAGGTATCCTACGAGCAGTACTTC.

This clone was detected only a few times. The chain carries TRBV27 and TRBJ2-7; D is unclear. The germline gives CDR1 MNHEY, CDR2 SMNVEV (reference sequence). The CDR3 is 13 amino acids. V lost 4 bases to trimming and J lost 4 bases, with 11 bases between them. CDR3 in amino acids: CASSSLEYYEQYF. The CDR3, as DNA: TGTGCCAGCAGTTCCCTCGAGTATTACGAGCAGTACTTC.

This clone turned up a few times. The chain uses TRBV5-6 and TRBJ1-2, with D tentatively TRBD1 (6 bases). V dropped 0 bases and J dropped 5 bases, with 14 bases sitting between them. There are 15 residues in the CDR3. Germline loops: CDR1 SGHDT, CDR2 YYEEEE. The CDR3 bases are TGTGCCAGCAGCTTGGTTATGACAGGCCCTTATGGCTACACCTTC. Amino acids: CASSLVMTGPYGYTF.

V and J are TRBV2 and TRBJ1-4, with D tentatively TRBD1 (6 bases). V was shortened by 6 bases and J by 8 bases, with 19 bases between the two germline ends. The germline gives CDR1 SNHLY, CDR2 FYNNEI. The CDR3 contains 15 residues. CDR3 sequence: CASSPSLGAREKLFF. The DNA for the CDR3 is TGTGCCAGCAGCCCGTCGTTGGGGGCCCGGGAAAAACTGTTTTTT.

This chain uses TRBV11-2 with TRBJ2-1; D is uncertain. V lost 0 bases and J lost 11, with 11 bases in between. Germline loops: CDR1 SGHAT, CDR2 FQNNGV. The CDR3 consists of 13 residues. The CDR3 sequence: CASSLDVIPQQFF. CDR3 sequence (DNA): TGTGCCAGCAGCTTAGATGTTATACCTCAGCAGTTCTTC.

This chain joins TRBV10-3 and TRBJ2-2, with 10 positions matching TRBD1. Trimming took 9 bases from V and 5 from J; bases not matched to a gene: 9. The V gene's germline CDR1 is ENHRY and CDR2 SYGVKD. This CDR3 comprises 15 residues. CDR3 nucleotide sequence: TGTGCCATTAACTCTGGGACAGGGGTTACCGGGGAGCTGTTTTTT. Translated, it gives CAINSGTGVTGELFF.

The J gene is TRBJ2-5, the V gene TRBV5-6; D might be TRBD1 (6 bases). The CDR3 has 14 amino acids. The germline CDR1 and CDR2 sequences are SGHDT and YYEEEE. Deletions cut 3 bases from V and 2 bases from J, with 11 bases between. The CDR3 DNA sequence: TGTGCCAGCAGCTACAGGGATCGGCAAGAGACCCAGTACTTC. It is translated as CASSYRDRQETQYF.

V usage is TRBV7-7 and J usage is TRBJ2-3, with 12 bases identical to TRBD2. The length of the CDR3 is 15 residues. From germline, CDR1 is SSHAT and CDR2 FNYEAQ (reference sequence). V lost 4 bases and J lost 7; bases outside the gene matches: 6. As DNA, the CDR3 is TGTGCCAGCAGCTCAGGACTAGCGGGGTCGAATACGCAGTATTTT. It encodes CASSSGLAGSNTQYF.

The chain's CDR3 is CASSEAPGRGDTQYF. For the CDR3, the DNA is TGTGCCAGCAGTGAAGCGCCCGGGAGAGGAGATACGCAGTATTTT. This sequence joins TRBV2 and TRBJ2-3; TRBD2 is a possible D gene (6 bases). V was shortened by 0 bases and J by 5 bases, with 12 bases between the two germline ends. Germline V CDR1 and CDR2: SNHLY, FYNNEI. The CDR3 has 15 amino acids.

The chain links TRBV6-6 to TRBJ2-7, with D possibly being TRBD1 (5 bases). Trimming took 2 bases from V and 3 from J, leaving 14 bases between them. Looked up from germline, CDR1 is MNHNY and CDR2 is SVGAGI (reference sequence). This CDR3 has 15 amino acids. The CDR3 loop reads CASSYDGQKFYEQYF. The CDR3 DNA reads as TGTGCCAGCAGTTACGATGGACAAAAGTTCTACGAGCAGTACTTC.

V gene TRBV5-4 combines with J gene TRBJ1-4; 8 bases are a match to TRBD1. The V gene end was trimmed by 4 bases and the J gene end by 8 bases; junction bases not matched to a gene: 10. The CDR3 contains 15 residues. Germline-derived CDR1 and CDR2 are SGHNT and YYREEE (reference sequence). This CDR3 reads CASSPRTGNSEKLFF. The DNA of the CDR3 is TGTGCCAGCAGCCCCAGGACAGGGAATAGCGAAAAACTGTTTTTT.

CDR3 DNA sequence: TGTGCCAGCAGTGTCGAACAGGGAGAGGATTCACCCCTCCACTTT. It encodes CASSVEQGEDSPLHF. V and J are TRBV6-6 and TRBJ1-6; a weak D match, TRBD1 (6 bases). Per germline, CDR1 MNHNY and CDR2 SVGAGI (reference sequence). The V and J ends lost 5 bases and 8 bases respectively, with 16 bases between them. The CDR3 covers 15 residues.

The table lists this clone with a few counts. V usage is TRBV2 and J usage is TRBJ2-2; D gene ambiguous. Germline V gene lookup returns CDR1 SNHLY and CDR2 FYNNEI. V lost 4 bases to trimming and J lost 6 bases, with 3 bases between them. The CDR3 sequence is 11 residues long. The CDR3 sequence is CASSAPGELFF. CDR3 DNA sequence: TGTGCCAGCAGTGCCCCCGGGGAGCTGTTTTTT.

The chain employs TRBV11-3 and TRBJ1-1; D might be TRBD1 (5 bases). CDR1 and CDR2 (germline): SGHNT, YENEEA. The CDR3 is 12 residues long. V shed 6 bases and J shed 8 bases, with 13 bases lying between them. CDR3 nucleotide sequence: TGTGCCAGCAGGTATCAGGGTTACGAAGCTTTCTTT. It translates to CASRYQGYEAFF.

Written as DNA, the CDR3 is TGTGCCAGTAGTATTGGTTCGTTTGAAGCTTTCTTT. Encoded protein: CASSIGSFEAFF. The chain has TRBV19 and TRBJ1-1; unclear D gene. The CDR3 sequence is 12 residues long. From germline, CDR1 is LNHDA and CDR2 SQIVND (reference sequence). Trimming removed 3 bases from V and 7 bases from J, with 9 bases in between.

The chain links TRBV11-2 to TRBJ2-5; 11 bases are a match to TRBD2. This CDR3 is built from 17 residues. Germline CDR1 SGHAT, CDR2 FQNNGV. Unmatched junction bases numbered 6, after V lost 1 base and J lost 2 bases. The CDR3 here is CASSLGRLAGNQETQYF. The CDR3 nucleotides are TGTGCCAGCAGCTTAGGGAGACTAGCGGGAAATCAAGAGACCCAGTACTTC.

The J gene is TRBJ1-2, the V gene TRBV5-6; D remains ambiguous. The CDR3 is 15 amino acids. Germline V gene sequence: CDR1 SGHDT, CDR2 YYEEEE. V lost 0 bases and J lost 3, with 12 bases in between. This CDR3 is CASSLGFGTDYGYTF. CDR3 nucleotides: TGTGCCAGCAGCTTGGGATTTGGAACCGACTATGGCTACACCTTC.

This sequence joins TRBV20-1 and TRBJ2-7; the D is unclear. Trimming pared 7 bases from V and 5 bases from J, leaving 3 bases between. Germline CDR1 DFQATT, CDR2 SNEGSKA (reference sequence). This CDR3 spans 8 amino acids. The CDR3: CSVNEQYF. CDR3 bases: TGCAGTGTAAACGAGCAGTACTTC.

A remark on this clone: Here the CDR3 omits its conserved ending phenylalanine or tryptophan, so a read error is the likely source. The CDR3 here is CASSFSAGNTIYV. CDR3 bases: TGTGCCAGCAGTTTCAGCGCGGGAAACACCATATATGTT. The rearrangement joins TRBV28 to TRBJ1-3; D not resolved. Trimming removed 3 bases from V and 4 bases from J, with 7 bases in between. Germline V gene sequence: CDR1 MDHEN, CDR2 SYDVKM. This CDR3 has 13 amino acids.

The chain uses TRBV6-9 and TRBJ1-1; maybe TRBD1 (6 bases). Germline CDR1 is MNHGY and CDR2 is SVAAGI. The V end lost 6 bases, the J end lost 0 bases, and 8 bases lay between the germline ends. This CDR3 region has 13 residues. The chain's CDR3 is CASRDSLNTEAFF. The CDR3 DNA reads TGTGCCAGCAGGGACAGCTTGAACACTGAAGCTTTCTTT.

The gene calls are TRBV28 and TRBJ2-1; 11 positions match TRBD2. V was clipped by 7 bases and J by 6 bases; unmatched bases: 5. The CDR3 contains 14 residues. The germline gives CDR1 MDHEN, CDR2 SYDVKM. DNA for the CDR3: TGTGCCAGCATGGTTAGCGGGAGGGCCAATGAGCAGTTCTTC. It yields the protein CASMVSGRANEQFF.

The chain recombines TRBV14 with TRBJ2-2; D gene unclear. With 1 base removed from V and 3 bases from J, the gap between germline ends came to 6 bases. In germline, CDR1 is SGHDN, CDR2 FVKESK. The CDR3 covers 14 residues. CDR3 coding DNA: TGTGCCAGCAGCCAAGGGTCGTACACCGGGGAGCTGTTTTTT. Translation gives CASSQGSYTGELFF.

The V gene is TRBV7-8, the J gene TRBJ1-1; D might be TRBD1 (6 bases). The CDR3 is 15 residues long. Germline lookup yields CDR1 SGHVS and CDR2 FQNEAQ. Trimming took 3 bases from V and 1 from J, leaving 12 bases between them. The CDR3 here is CASSFSRTENTEAFF. DNA of the CDR3: TGTGCCAGCAGCTTTAGTAGGACAGAGAACACTGAAGCTTTCTTT.

V and J are TRBV4-1 and TRBJ2-3; D is uncertain. This CDR3 is 15 amino acids long. The germline V and J ends were trimmed by 0 bases and 2 bases, with 9 bases remaining between them. Germline values: CDR1 MGHRA, CDR2 YSYEKL. The CDR3, as DNA: TGCGCCAGCAGCCAAGATCTCGCTACCACAGATACGCAGTATTTT. Its translation: CASSQDLATTDTQYF.

The genes are TRBV5-8 and TRBJ2-7, with TRBD2 identical over 7 bases. The CDR3 has 16 residues. Germline lookup yields CDR1 SGHTS and CDR2 YDEGEE. V shed 6 bases, J shed 3 bases, and the junction held 15 bases outside the gene matches. This chain's CDR3 is CASNLLGRELVYEQYF. In DNA form, the CDR3 reads TGTGCCAGCAACCTACTGGGGCGGGAGTTGGTCTACGAGCAGTACTTC.

The chain's CDR3 is CASSPGDTSGYEQYF. CDR3 nucleotide sequence: TGTGCCAGCAGCCCTGGTGATACTAGCGGATACGAGCAGTACTTC. V and J are TRBV9 and TRBJ2-7; TRBD2 agrees at 8 bases. Trimming at V came to 4 bases and at J to 4 bases, leaving 10 bases not matched to a gene. Germline values: CDR1 SGDLS, CDR2 YYNGEE. This CDR3 has 15 amino acids.

The chain recombines TRBV28 with TRBJ2-3, with 7 bases identical to TRBD1. From germline, CDR1 is MDHEN and CDR2 SYDVKM. J gave up 4 bases and V 5 bases, and 15 bases lay outside the gene matches. This CDR3 is built from 17 residues. CDR3 residues: CASSLGLTGMTADTQYF. CDR3 coding DNA: TGTGCCAGCAGTCTAGGACTGACAGGGATGACGGCAGATACGCAGTATTTT. Full variable domain (remainder filled in from reference TRBV28 and TRBJ2-3): DVKVTQSSRYLVKRTGEKVFLECVQDMDHENMFWYRQDPGLGLRLIYFSYDVKMKEKGDIPEGYSVSREKKERFSLILESASTNQTSMYLCASSLGLTGMTADTQYFGPGTRLTVL.

The DNA of the CDR3 is TGTGCCAGCAGCTTTCGGGTCCTCCTAGGAGCTCCCTACGAGCAGTACTTC. Protein: CASSFRVLLGAPYEQYF. The chain carries TRBV5-6 and TRBJ2-7; D remains ambiguous. V lost 2 bases and J lost 2, with 20 bases in between. This CDR3 is built from 17 residues. Germline CDR1 is SGHDT and CDR2 is YYEEEE. The whole variable domain, remainder taken from reference TRBV5-6 and TRBJ2-7, is DAGVTQSPTHLIKTRGQQVTLRCSPKSGHDTVSWYQQALGQGPQFIFQYYEEEERQRGNFPDRFSGHQFPNYSSELNVNALLLGDSALYLCASSFRVLLGAPYEQYFGPGTRLTVT.